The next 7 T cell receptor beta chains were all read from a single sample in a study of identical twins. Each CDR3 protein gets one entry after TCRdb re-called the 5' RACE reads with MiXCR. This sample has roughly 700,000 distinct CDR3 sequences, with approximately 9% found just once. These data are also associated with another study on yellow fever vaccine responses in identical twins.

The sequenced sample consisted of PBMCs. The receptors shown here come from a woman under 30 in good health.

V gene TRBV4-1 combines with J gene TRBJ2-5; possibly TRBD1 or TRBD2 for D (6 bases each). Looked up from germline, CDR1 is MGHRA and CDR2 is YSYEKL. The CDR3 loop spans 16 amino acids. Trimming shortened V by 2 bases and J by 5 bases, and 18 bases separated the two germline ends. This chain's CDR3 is CASSQFFSGGDETQYF. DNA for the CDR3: TGCGCCAGCAGCCAATTCTTTTCCGGGGGCGATGAGACCCAGTACTTC.

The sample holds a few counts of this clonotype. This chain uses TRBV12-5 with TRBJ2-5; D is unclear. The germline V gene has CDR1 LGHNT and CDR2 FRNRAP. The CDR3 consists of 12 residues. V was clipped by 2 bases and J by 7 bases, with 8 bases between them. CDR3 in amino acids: CASGLNLGTQYF. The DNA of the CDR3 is TGTGCTAGTGGTTTGAACTTGGGGACCCAGTACTTC.

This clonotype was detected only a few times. CDR3 in DNA: TGCAGTGCTAAGTTGCAGGGGCGGGAGACCCAGTACTTC. Residues: CSAKLQGRETQYF. The rearrangement joins TRBV20-1 to TRBJ2-5, with TRBD1 as a possible D gene (6 bases). The CDR3 has 13 amino acids. The ends were cut back, 4 bases at V and 5 bases at J, with 14 bases in the middle. Germline CDR1 and CDR2: DFQATT and SNEGSKA (reference sequence).

The CDR3 bases are TGTGCCAGCAGTTACGCCATGCCGGGACTAGCGGCGGACGAGCAGTACTTC. The encoded protein is CASSYAMPGLAADEQYF. This sequence joins TRBV6-2 or TRBV6-3 and TRBJ2-7, with TRBD2 matching 11 bases. With V trimmed by 2 bases and J by 5 bases, 11 bases remained unmatched. The CDR3 totals 17 residues. Germline assignment: CDR1 MNHEY and CDR2 SVGEGT.

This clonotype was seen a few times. The CDR3 region has the DNA TGTGCCAGCAGCTTATCCCACGCCCCATTGCGGGGGGGACAAGAGACCCAGTACTTC. Its protein is CASSLSHAPLRGGQETQYF. The gene calls are TRBV7-3 and TRBJ2-5, with 9 bases that match TRBD2. Trimming at V came to 2 bases and at J to 2 bases, leaving 15 bases not matched to a gene. The CDR3 covers 19 residues. Germline V CDR1 and CDR2: SGHTA, FQGTGA.

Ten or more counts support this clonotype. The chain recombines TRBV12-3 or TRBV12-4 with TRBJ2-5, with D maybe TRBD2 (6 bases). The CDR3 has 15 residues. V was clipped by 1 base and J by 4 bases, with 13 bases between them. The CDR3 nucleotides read TGTGCCAGCAGTTTAGTTACGGGAGCGGTAGAGACCCAGTACTTC. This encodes CASSLVTGAVETQYF.

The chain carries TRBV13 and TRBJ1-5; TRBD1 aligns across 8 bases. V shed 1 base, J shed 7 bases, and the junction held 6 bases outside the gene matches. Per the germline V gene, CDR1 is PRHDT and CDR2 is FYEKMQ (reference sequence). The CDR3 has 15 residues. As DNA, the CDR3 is TGTGCCAGCAGCTTAGTAGCAGGGGGCCTGCAGCCCCAGCATTTT. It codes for CASSLVAGGLQPQHF. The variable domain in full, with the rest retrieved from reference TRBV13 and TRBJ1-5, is AAGVIQSPRHLIKEKRETATLKCYPIPRHDTVYWYQQGPGQDPQFLISFYEKMQSDKGSIPDRFSAQQFSDYHSELNMSSLELGDSALYFCASSLVAGGLQPQHFGDGTRLSIL.